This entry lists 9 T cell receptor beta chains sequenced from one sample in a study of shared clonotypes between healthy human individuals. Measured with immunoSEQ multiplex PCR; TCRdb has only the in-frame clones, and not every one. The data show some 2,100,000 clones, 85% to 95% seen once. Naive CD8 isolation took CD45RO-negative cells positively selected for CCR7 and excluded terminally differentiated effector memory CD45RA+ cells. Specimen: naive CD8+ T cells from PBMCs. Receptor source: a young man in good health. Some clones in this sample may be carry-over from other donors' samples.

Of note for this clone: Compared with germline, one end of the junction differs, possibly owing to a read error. CDR3: CASQFGGDLDF. The CDR3 nucleotides are TGTGCCAGCCAGTTTGGGGGGGACCTAGACTTC. The chain links TRBV5-6 to TRBJ2-7, with 7 bases lining up with TRBD2. CDR3 length: 11 amino acids. Germline V gene lookup returns CDR1 SGHDT and CDR2 YYEEEE.

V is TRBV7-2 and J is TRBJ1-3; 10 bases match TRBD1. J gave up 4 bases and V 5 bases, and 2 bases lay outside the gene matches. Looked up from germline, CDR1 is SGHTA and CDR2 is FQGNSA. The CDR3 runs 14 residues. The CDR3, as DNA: TGTGCCAGCAGCGCGACAGGGGGCGGAAACACCATATATTTT. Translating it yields CASSATGGGNTIYF.

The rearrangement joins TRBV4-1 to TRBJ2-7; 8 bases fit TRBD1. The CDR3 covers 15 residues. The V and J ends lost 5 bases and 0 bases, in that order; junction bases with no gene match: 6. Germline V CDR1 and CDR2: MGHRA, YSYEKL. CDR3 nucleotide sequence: TGCGCCAGCAGCTTCCGGGACAGGACCTCCTACGAGCAGTACTTC. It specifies CASSFRDRTSYEQYF.

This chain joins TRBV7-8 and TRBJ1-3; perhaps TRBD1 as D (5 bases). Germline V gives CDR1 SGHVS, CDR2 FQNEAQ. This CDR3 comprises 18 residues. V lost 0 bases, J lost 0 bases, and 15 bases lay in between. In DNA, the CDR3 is TGTGCCAGCAGCTTAGCGGGGACCCTCCATTTCTCTGGAAACACCATATATTTT. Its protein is CASSLAGTLHFSGNTIYF.

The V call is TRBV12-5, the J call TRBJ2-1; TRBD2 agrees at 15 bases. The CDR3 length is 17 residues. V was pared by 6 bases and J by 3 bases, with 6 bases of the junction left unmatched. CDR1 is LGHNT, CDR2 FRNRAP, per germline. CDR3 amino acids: CASGSGTSGRHYNEQFF. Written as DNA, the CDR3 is TGTGCTAGTGGGTCCGGGACTAGCGGGAGGCACTACAATGAGCAGTTCTTC.

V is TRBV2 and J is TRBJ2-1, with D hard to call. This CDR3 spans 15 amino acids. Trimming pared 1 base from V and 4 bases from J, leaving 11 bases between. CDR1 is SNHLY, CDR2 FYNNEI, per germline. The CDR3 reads CASSEEARFYNEQFF. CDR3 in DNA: TGTGCCAGCAGTGAAGAGGCCAGATTTTACAATGAGCAGTTCTTC.

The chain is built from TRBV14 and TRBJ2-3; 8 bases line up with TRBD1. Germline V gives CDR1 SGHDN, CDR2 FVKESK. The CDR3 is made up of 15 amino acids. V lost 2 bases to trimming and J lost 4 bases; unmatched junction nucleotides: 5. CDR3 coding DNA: TGTGCCAGCAGCCAATACAGGGGGAACGCAGATACGCAGTATTTT. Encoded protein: CASSQYRGNADTQYF.

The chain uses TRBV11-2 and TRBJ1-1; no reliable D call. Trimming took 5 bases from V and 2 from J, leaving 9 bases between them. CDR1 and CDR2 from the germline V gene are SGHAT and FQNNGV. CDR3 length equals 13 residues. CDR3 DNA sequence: TGTGCCAGCAGCATCGGAATAAACACTGAAGCTTTCTTT. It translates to CASSIGINTEAFF.

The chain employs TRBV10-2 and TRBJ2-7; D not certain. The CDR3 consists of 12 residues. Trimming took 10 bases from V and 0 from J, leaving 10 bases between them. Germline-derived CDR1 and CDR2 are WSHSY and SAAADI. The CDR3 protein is CATGERSYEQYF. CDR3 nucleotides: TGCGCCACCGGAGAGCGCTCCTACGAGCAGTACTTC.